This TCR beta chain was captured in a study of T-cell reconstitution after alpha-beta-depleted transplantation in children. Unique molecular identifiers tagged the TCRbeta library. A single record per CDR3 protein comes from TCRdb applying MiXCR to the PCR reads. The sample shows some 350,000 distinct CDR3 sequences, 10% of them seen only once. With 3 bases removed from V and 0 bases from J, the gap between germline ends came to 5 bases. CDR1 is KGHDR, CDR2 SFDVKD, per germline. The CDR3 is made up of 14 amino acids. The specimen was PBMCs from the stem cell graft donor, collected from the stem cell graft. The sequence was collected from a human donor who donated a stem cell graft to a child with acute lymphoblastic leukemia. The chain combines TRBV24-1 with TRBJ1-5, with no clear D. The CDR3 DNA follows: TGTGCCACCAGTGATACGAATAGCAATCAGCCCCAGCATTTT. This codes for CATSDTNSNQPQHF.